This TCR beta chain comes out of a study of T cell responses to AZD1222 COVID-19 vaccine. Repertoires were generated with immunoSEQ multiplex PCR, while TCRdb's copy carries only in-frame clones and drops some. The sample contains approximately 190,000 clones, approximately 92% of which appear only once. Germline V CDR1 and CDR2: SGHDN, FVKESK. V lost 5 bases and J lost 4; bases outside the gene matches: 2. The CDR3 is made up of 13 amino acids. This chain connects TRBV14 to TRBJ2-5, with 9 positions matching TRBD1. The receptor was isolated from an adult in good health. The sample here was peripheral blood, taken on day 0 of AZD1222 vaccination. The chain's CDR3 is CASSGTGRETQYF. The CDR3 DNA sequence: TGTGCCAGCAGCGGGACAGGGAGAGAGACCCAGTACTTC.